This TCR beta chain derives from a study of neurological immune-mediated disorders. Comments on this clonotype: Its antigen is unidentified.

Per sequencing run, 15-18 subjects together gave over 200 million TCR-beta sequences. TCRdb independently ran MiXCR on the 5' RACE reads; one entry per CDR3 protein. The table records 60,000 to 75,000 distinct CDR3 sequences, more than 9.5% of them present only once. The V end lost 0 bases, the J end lost 8 bases, and 12 bases lay between the germline ends. Germline V gene lookup returns CDR1 SGHRS and CDR2 YFSETQ. CDR3 length equals 14 residues. Findings of the study overall: Private repertoires in all groups were suggested by the absence of shared CDR3 amino acid sequences among expanded clones across subjects.

The time point here: longitudinal time-point 2. The unsorted libraries were produced from 2 million PBMCs held at -80 C. This chain connects TRBV5-1 to TRBJ2-1; TRBD2 is a possible D gene (5 bases). What was sequenced was PBMCs. The source of this sequence is a man aged 25 to 45 in good health. The CDR3 region has the DNA TGCGCCAGCAGCTTGGGGCTTCCCGGGGATGAGCAGTTCTTC. It encodes CASSLGLPGDEQFF. The full variable domain, rest sourced from reference TRBV5-1 and TRBJ2-1, is KAGVTQTPRYLIKTRGQQVTLSCSPISGHRSVSWYQQTPGQGLQFLFEYFSETQRNKGNFPGRFSGRQFSNSRSEMNVSTLELGDSALYLCASSLGLPGDEQFFGPGTRLTVL.